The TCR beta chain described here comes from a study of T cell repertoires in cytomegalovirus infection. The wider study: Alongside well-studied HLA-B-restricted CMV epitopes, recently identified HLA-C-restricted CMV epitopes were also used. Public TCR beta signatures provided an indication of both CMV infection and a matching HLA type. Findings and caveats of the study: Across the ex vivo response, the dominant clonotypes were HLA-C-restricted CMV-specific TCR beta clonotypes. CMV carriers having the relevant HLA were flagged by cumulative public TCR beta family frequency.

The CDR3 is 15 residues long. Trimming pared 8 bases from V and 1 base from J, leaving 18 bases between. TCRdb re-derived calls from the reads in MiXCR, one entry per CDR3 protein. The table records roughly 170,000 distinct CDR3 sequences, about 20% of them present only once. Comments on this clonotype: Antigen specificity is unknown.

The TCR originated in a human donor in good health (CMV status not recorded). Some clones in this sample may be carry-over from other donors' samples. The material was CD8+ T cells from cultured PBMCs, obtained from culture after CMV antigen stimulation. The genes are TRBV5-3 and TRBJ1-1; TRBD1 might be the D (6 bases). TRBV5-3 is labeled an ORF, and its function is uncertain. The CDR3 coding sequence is TGTGCCAGCAGCCGCCCCCCAGGGGCGAACACTGAAGCTTTCTTT. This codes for CASSRPPGANTEAFF.